A single T cell receptor beta chain is shown here with its context. What it binds is not known. This entry comes from a study of breast tumors, draining lymph nodes, adjacent tissues. Study findings and constraints: Tumor and nontumor repertoires were significantly more similar in luminal-like than in basal-like breast cancer. Compared with lymph nodes, tumors were less diverse; compared with nontumor tissue, more.

This CDR3 has 14 amino acids. V lost 4 bases and J lost 8, with 14 bases in between. CDR1 and CDR2 (germline): SGHVS, FQNEAQ. Samples came from axillary lymph nodes draining the breast cancer. TCRdb processed the multiplex PCR reads anew with MiXCR; each CDR3 protein has one entry. The sample holds around 140,000 distinct CDR3 sequences, about a fifth seen once. The TCR was taken from a female donor with breast cancer. Some clones in this sample may be carry-over from other donors' samples. Material: axillary lymph node tissue. This sequence joins TRBV7-8 and TRBJ2-2; weak D call: TRBD1 (6 bases). CDR3 amino acids: CASSSPSGTGELFF. The CDR3 DNA reads TGTGCCAGCAGCTCTCCCTCGGGGACAGGGGAGCTGTTTTTT.